This passage covers 6 T cell receptor beta chains from one sample sequenced in a study of blood T cell repertoires in COVID-19. Sequencing used immunoSEQ multiplex PCR; TCRdb keeps in-frame clones, though not all of them. The data contain about 58,000 clones, 90% of them seen just once; the ten biggest clones take up about 13%. Sequenced: peripheral blood. These receptor sequences come from a man aged 55-75 years with active COVID-19.

V gene TRBV27 combines with J gene TRBJ2-7, with 10 bases matching TRBD2. Germline V gene sequence: CDR1 MNHEY, CDR2 SMNVEV (reference sequence). With 6 bases clipped from V and 4 bases from J, the junction kept 3 bases outside the gene matches. This CDR3 is 13 amino acids long. CDR3 residues: CASRASGSYEQYF. The CDR3 region has the DNA TGTGCCAGCAGGGCTAGCGGGAGTTACGAGCAGTACTTC.

This rearrangement joins TRBV6-5 to TRBJ1-2; TRBD1 matches at 10 bases. After removal of 6 bases from V and 7 bases from J, the junction contained 5 bases not matched to a gene. CDR1 and CDR2 (germline): MNHEY, SVGAGI. This CDR3 is built from 13 residues. The CDR3 sequence: CASRPGTGVGYTF. The CDR3 DNA reads TGTGCCAGCAGGCCAGGGACAGGGGTTGGCTACACCTTC.

The table lists this clone with a count of one. The chain carries TRBV28 and TRBJ2-3, with 11 positions matching TRBD2. V lost 4 bases to trimming and J lost 1 base; unmatched junction nucleotides: 4. Germline lookup yields CDR1 MDHEN and CDR2 SYDVKM. The CDR3 runs 16 residues. The chain's CDR3 is CASSSIAGGGTDTQYF. DNA for the CDR3: TGTGCCAGCAGTTCAATAGCGGGAGGGGGCACAGATACGCAGTATTTT.

This chain joins TRBV29-1 and TRBJ1-2; 8 bases line up with TRBD1. Germline CDR1 SQVTM, CDR2 ANQGSEA. V was clipped by 7 bases and J by 8 bases; unmatched bases: 6. This CDR3 comprises 11 residues. CDR3 protein: CSAQTGVGYTF. DNA for the CDR3: TGCAGCGCCCAGACAGGGGTAGGCTACACCTTC. Based on the CDR3 plus reference TRBV29-1 and TRBJ1-2, the full variable domain is SAVISQKPSRDICQRGTSLTIQCQVDSQVTMMFWYRQQPGQSLTLIATANQGSEATYESGFVIDKFPISRPNLTFSTLTVSNMSPEDSSIYLCSAQTGVGYTFGSGTRLTVV.

The chain carries TRBV12-3 or TRBV12-4 and TRBJ2-7; TRBD1 might be the D (6 bases). The CDR3 spans 12 residues. V was trimmed by 6 bases and J by 10 bases, leaving 16 bases between them. CDR3 coding DNA: TGTGCCAGCAGCTTTATTGCCGGGACACAGTACTTC. Protein product: CASSFIAGTQYF.

V and J are TRBV24-1 and TRBJ1-5; 8 bases are a match to TRBD1. The CDR3 loop spans 13 amino acids. CDR1 and CDR2 (germline): KGHDR, SFDVKD. Trimming cost V 4 bases and J 6 bases; bases outside gene matches: 1. CDR3 sequence reads: CATSDGQGQPQHF. In nucleotides, the CDR3 is TGTGCCACCAGTGACGGACAGGGTCAGCCCCAGCATTTT.